This T cell receptor beta chain came from a study of shared clonotypes between healthy human individuals (dated by TCRdb to 2019 to 2021). Concerning the study at large: The cohort included three men and a couple of women between 18 and 49 years of age. For each donor, three plates each were used for CD4 naive and CD4 memory, two plates were used for CD8 naive, and one plate was used for CD8 memory. Libraries were prepared and TCR repertoires were sequenced by different laboratories using diverse techniques, in order to increase sequencing depth and limit assay-specific biases. Between about 0.8 and 8.9 billion PBMCs per donor were obtained by leukapheresis. To estimate repertoire size and how much clonotypes are shared between individuals, the study performed deep sequencing of blood TCR repertoires from a few healthy adults. Overall results and qualifications from the work: Only blood was sampled, and tissue TCR repertoires likely differ from those in blood. When several donors were compared, the shared fraction of clonotypes was about 5.2% for naive CD4, 3.5% to 4% for naive CD8, more than 2% for memory CD4, and 0.4% for memory CD8. Larger estimated clonotype richness was generally found for naive subsets than for memory subsets. Higher generation probabilities were observed for clonotypes shared by all four sorted-subset donors than for non-shared clonotypes. Because the study included only a small number of donors, the genetic and exposure-history diversity represented was limited. Incomplete sequencing was indicated by rarefaction of sorted-subset datasets, despite the large sequencing depth. Pairwise subsampling led to the expectation that sequencing depth would affect the degree of clonotype sharing among donors.

This clone was found many times. Its recognized antigen is unknown. Base quality data are lacking; no much larger clone is found one base away. Using the deep immunoSEQ assay, multiplex PCR amplified TCR CDR3 regions from genomic DNA. Genomic DNA extracted from each cell subset was distributed evenly over all wells of several immunoSEQ 96-well plates, and each plate served as one replicate. For sorted subsets, 150 to 250 ng of genomic DNA, equivalent to around 31,000 T cell genomes, went into each replicate PCR. The purified libraries were quantified using a Qubit 3.0 fluorometer, sized with a Bioanalyzer 2100, and then quantified again using the KAPA Library Quantification kit. Every immunoSEQ 96-well plate was sequenced on a separate single-read 150-cycle Illumina NextSeq 550 flow cell. For the original study's pipeline: Because the immunoSEQ output included only junctional sequences and no quality scores, the filtering could not be the same as the filtering used for full-length reads. To assign V/J genes and CDR3, sequences were annotated against IMGT germline references using PyIR, a Python wrapper for IgBLAST v1.9. Any read was removed if the V/J assignment was weak (E-value above 1e-6), the CDR3 was missing, or the read contained stop codons, out-of-frame junctions, or ambiguous translated residues. V3J clonotypes were defined as sequences sharing the same inferred V gene, J gene, and CDR3 amino acid sequence. To compute the percentage overlap between repertoires, the number of shared unique clonotypes was divided by the size of the smaller repertoire. Repertoire richness was assessed with RTK rarefaction, the Chao1 estimator, and Recon v2.1 estimates of unobserved clonotypes. For all TCRbeta clonotypes obtained by the gDNA method from a handful of donors, generation probabilities were computed with OLGA. TCRdb mirrors the immuneACCESS table, restricted to in-frame sequences. Some clones are absent from its copies; in checked studies, under half trace to an unresolved V gene, and the reason for the others is unknown. The V and J calls and clone size were taken over from that table, and D and trimming were inferred from the DNA. This sample holds over a million clones; under 80% were observed only once. The ten largest clones add up to over 1.3% of the sample.

V has 6 bases trimmed and J has 2 bases trimmed; junction bases matching no gene number 15. The CDR3 contains 18 residues, cysteine and phenylalanine counted. Only CDR3 DNA remains: 54 bases, in frame from the first base. Reading the germline V gene gives CDR1 SGHVS and CDR2 FQNEAQ. Donors were healthy HIV-negative adults with no recently reported acute infections or vaccinations. Only Caucasian adults living in Nashville, Tennessee, USA were represented among the donors. CD4+ T cells were enriched by magnetic negative selection; naive cells were then positively selected on CD45RA, and the negative fraction formed the memory subset. Blood was obtained by leukapheresis, after which PBMCs were separated by Ficoll-Histopaque density gradient centrifugation and cryopreserved in liquid nitrogen vapor phase. Purity and quantity of every magnetically sorted T cell population were checked by analytical flow cytometry. From each sorted fraction, genomic DNA was isolated and quantified by UV absorbance on a Nanodrop 2000c.

Rearrangement joined TRBV7-8 to TRBJ2-7, with TRBD2 identical over 11 junction bases. The TCR sequence derives from a man between 18 and 29 years old in good health. The sequencing sample was made of memory CD4+ T cells sorted from blood. The intended sense of this specimen's cell subset or site label: CD45RA-negative fraction. The DNA sequence is given as TGTGCCAGCAGAAAAGACTTCTCTAGCGGGAGGTTAACCTACGAGCAGTACTTC. Translation gives CASRKDFSSGRLTYEQYF.